The clone carrying this T cell receptor beta chain occurred a few times. The antigen is unknown. The treatment: approximately 9-day PBMC culture with coronavirus spike peptide pools or control peptides (ViraFEST assay). These data come from a study of vaccination and CD4 T cells after COVID-19. Across the study: Overlapping peptides of the spike proteins of SARS-CoV-2, HCoV-NL63, HCoV-OC43 and HCoV-229E were used for cell stimulation.

Cultured CD4+ T cell DNA was sequenced using the Oncomine TCR Beta short-read assay. Via MiXCR, TCRdb re-called the PCR reads, giving one row per CDR3 protein. Seen here are about 7,100 distinct CDR3 sequences, 60% to 65% observed once, and the top ten hold under 30%. With 10 bases removed from V and 0 bases from J, the gap between germline ends came to 9 bases. The germline gives CDR1 SNHLY, CDR2 FYNNEI. The CDR3 loop spans 12 amino acids. Sequenced sample: CD4+ T cells from blood, cultured in vitro. This chain uses TRBV2 with TRBJ1-2; D gene unclear. This receptor was identified in a human donor who had recovered from COVID-19. The CDR3, as DNA: TGTGCCACCTCCCCGCCTAACTATGGCTACACCTTC. It encodes CATSPPNYGYTF.